The sequence of this T cell receptor (beta chain) was determined in a study of T-cell memory formation after mild COVID-19. Study summary: Each donor largely had its own TCR clusters.

Findings of the study overall: Several responding clones turned up in pre-infection memory, indicating that cross-reactive memory may have taken part. CD8+ contracting clones occupied EMRA, while CD4+ ones occupied mainly CM and EM. Clones from the second wave (peaking day 37) had unconfirmed SARS-CoV-2 specificity.

Germline CDR1 is SGHAT and CDR2 is FQNNGV. The J segment lost 7 bases and the V segment lost 5 bases, leaving 12 bases of the junction unmatched. The CDR3 loop spans 16 amino acids. This clonotype has a handful of counts. The antigen remains unidentified. Each CDR3 protein gets one entry after TCRdb re-called the 5' RACE reads with MiXCR. The table includes about 130,000 distinct CDR3 sequences, around 15% detected once. The source is a man younger than 35 who had mild COVID-19 (a few samples of this study predate the infection). Cell type and time point are not known. Source material: PBMCs or a T cell subset sorted from them (not recorded which). V usage is TRBV11-2 and J usage is TRBJ1-2; TRBD1 agrees at 11 bases. CDR3 sequence reads: CASSQQDRGRISGYTF. The DNA of the CDR3 is TGTGCCAGCAGCCAGCAGGACAGGGGGCGCATAAGTGGCTACACCTTC. Based on the CDR3 plus reference TRBV11-2 and TRBJ1-2, the full variable domain is EAGVAQSPRYKIIEKRQSVAFWCNPISGHATLYWYQQILGQGPKLLIQFQNNGVVDDSQLPKDRFSAERLKGVDSTLKIQPAKLEDSAVYLCASSQQDRGRISGYTFGSGTRLTVV.